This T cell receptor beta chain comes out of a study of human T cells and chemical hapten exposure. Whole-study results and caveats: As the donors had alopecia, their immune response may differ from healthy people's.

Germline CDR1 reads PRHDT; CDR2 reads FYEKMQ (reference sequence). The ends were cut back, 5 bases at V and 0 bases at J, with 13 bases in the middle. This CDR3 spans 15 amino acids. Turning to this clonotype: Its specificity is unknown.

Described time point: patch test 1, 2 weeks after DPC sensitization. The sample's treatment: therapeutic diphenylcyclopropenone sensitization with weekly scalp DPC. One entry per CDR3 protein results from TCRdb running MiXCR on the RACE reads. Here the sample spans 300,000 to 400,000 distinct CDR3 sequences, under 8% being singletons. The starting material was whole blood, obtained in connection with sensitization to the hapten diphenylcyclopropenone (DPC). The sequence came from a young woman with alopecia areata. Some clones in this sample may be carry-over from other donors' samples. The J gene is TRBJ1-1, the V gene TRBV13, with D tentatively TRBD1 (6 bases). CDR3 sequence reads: CASSIHRDLNTEAFF. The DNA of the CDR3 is TGTGCCAGCAGCATCCACAGGGATTTGAACACTGAAGCTTTCTTT.